This T cell receptor (beta chain) was recovered during a study of CD8 T cells in ankylosing spondylitis. Quantitative 5'-RACE with molecular barcodes was used to make the TCR beta libraries. Each CDR3 protein gets one entry after TCRdb re-called the 5' RACE reads with MiXCR. The sample lists approximately 240,000 distinct CDR3 sequences, more than 9% occurring once. Germline CDR1 and CDR2: SQVTM and ANQGSEA. The CDR3 contains 13 residues. V was cut by 0 bases and J by 1 base, with 4 bases left in between. Study-level points and caveats: Ankylosing spondylitis blood seemed to carry a telltale TCR beta motif made of under ten highly homologous variants. Before this, some motif variants had been reported in reactive arthritis synovial fluid and blood. Clones linked to disease were reported to show significant enrichment in matched ankylosing spondylitis synovial fluid.

At least ten counts were recorded for this clonotype. What it binds is not known. The sequencing input was blood, either unsorted or a sorted T cell fraction (not recorded which). The chain links TRBV29-1 to TRBJ1-5, with no clear D. This clonotype originated in a male donor with ankylosing spondylitis or in good health (not recorded which). CDR3 DNA sequence: TGCAGCGTTGAAGAAAACAGCAATCAGCCCCAGCATTTT. Amino acids: CSVEENSNQPQHF.